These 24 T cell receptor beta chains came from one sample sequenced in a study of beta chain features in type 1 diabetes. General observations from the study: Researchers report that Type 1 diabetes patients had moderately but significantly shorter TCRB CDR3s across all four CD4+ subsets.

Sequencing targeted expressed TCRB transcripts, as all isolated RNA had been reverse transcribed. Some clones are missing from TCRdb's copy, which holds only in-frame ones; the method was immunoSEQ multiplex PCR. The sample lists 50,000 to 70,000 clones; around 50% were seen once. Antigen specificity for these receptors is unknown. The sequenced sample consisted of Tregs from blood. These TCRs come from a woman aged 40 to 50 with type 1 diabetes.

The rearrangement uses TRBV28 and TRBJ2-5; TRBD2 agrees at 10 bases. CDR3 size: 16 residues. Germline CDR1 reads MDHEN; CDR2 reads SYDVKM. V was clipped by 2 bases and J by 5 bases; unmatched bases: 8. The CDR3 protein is CASSLLVSGGRETQYF. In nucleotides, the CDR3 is TGTGCCAGCAGTTTACTTGTTAGCGGGGGGAGGGAGACCCAGTACTTC.

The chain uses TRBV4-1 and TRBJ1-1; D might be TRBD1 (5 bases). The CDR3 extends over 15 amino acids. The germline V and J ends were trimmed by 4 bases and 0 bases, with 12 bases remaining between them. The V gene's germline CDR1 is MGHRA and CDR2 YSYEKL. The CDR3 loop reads CASSRSGTLNTEAFF. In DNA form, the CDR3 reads TGCGCCAGCAGCCGTTCAGGGACTTTGAACACTGAAGCTTTCTTT.

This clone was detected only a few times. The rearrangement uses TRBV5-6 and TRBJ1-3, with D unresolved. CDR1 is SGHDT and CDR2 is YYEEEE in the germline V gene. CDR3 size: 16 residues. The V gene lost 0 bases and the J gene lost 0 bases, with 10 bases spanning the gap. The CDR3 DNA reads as TGTGCCAGCAGCTTGGGTTGGCTGAACTCTGGAAACACCATATATTTT. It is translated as CASSLGWLNSGNTIYF.

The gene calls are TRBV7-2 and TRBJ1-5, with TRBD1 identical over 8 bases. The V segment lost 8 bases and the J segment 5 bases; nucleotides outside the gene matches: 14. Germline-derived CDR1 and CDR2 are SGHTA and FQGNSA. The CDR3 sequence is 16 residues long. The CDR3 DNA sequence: TGTGCCAGCTTTCCGTTTGGGACAGGTCGTGATCAGCCCCAGCATTTT. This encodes CASFPFGTGRDQPQHF.

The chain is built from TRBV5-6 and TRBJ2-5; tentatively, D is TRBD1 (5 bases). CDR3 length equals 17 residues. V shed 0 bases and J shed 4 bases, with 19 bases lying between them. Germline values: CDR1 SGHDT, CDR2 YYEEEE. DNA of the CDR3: TGTGCCAGCAGCTTGGAAATTGATAGCCTAAGGGGAGAGACCCAGTACTTC. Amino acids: CASSLEIDSLRGETQYF.

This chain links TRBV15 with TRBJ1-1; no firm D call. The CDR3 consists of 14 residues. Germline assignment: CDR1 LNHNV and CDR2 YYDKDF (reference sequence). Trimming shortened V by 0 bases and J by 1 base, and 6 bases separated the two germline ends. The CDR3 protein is CATSRDRGNTEAFF. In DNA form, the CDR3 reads TGTGCCACCAGCAGAGATCGAGGGAACACTGAAGCTTTCTTT.

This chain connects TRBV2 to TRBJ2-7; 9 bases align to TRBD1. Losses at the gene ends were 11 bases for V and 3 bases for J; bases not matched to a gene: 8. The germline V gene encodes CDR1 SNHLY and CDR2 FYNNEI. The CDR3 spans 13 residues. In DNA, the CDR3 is TGTGCCGGGAACCGGGACAGGGTCTACGAGCAGTACTTC. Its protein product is CAGNRDRVYEQYF.

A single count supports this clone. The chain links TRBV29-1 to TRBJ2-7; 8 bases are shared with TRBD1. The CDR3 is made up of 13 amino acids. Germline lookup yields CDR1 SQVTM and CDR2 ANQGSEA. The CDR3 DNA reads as TGCAGTTACCGACAGGGGAAATCCTACGAGCAGTACTTC. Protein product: CSYRQGKSYEQYF.

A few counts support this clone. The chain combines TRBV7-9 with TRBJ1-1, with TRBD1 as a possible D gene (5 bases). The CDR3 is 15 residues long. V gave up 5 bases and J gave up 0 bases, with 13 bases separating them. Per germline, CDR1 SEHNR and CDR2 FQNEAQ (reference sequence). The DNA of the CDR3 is TGTGCCAGCAGCCCCGGGCGACAGATGAACACTGAAGCTTTCTTT. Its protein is CASSPGRQMNTEAFF.

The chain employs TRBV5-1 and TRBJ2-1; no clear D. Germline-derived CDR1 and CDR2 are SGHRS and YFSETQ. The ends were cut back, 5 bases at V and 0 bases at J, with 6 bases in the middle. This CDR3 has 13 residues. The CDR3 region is CASRRSSYNEQFF. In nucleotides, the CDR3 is TGCGCCAGCAGACGTAGCTCCTACAATGAGCAGTTCTTC.

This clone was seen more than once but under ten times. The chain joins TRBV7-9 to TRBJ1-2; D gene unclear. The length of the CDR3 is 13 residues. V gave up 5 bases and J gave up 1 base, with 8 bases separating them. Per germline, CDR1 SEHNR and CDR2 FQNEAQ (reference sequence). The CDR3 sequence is CASSPQINYGYTF. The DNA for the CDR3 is TGTGCCAGCAGCCCCCAGATTAACTATGGCTACACCTTC.

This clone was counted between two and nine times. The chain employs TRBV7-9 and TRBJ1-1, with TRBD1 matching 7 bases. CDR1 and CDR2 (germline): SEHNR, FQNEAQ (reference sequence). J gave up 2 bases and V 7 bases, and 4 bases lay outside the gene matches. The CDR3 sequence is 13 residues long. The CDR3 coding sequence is TGTGCCAGCACCGGGACAGTCAACACTGAAGCTTTCTTT. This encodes CASTGTVNTEAFF.

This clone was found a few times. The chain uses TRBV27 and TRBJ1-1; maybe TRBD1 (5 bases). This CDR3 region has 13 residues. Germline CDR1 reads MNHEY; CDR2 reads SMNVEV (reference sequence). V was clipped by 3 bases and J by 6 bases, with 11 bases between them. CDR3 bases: TGTGCCAGCAGTTTGAGACAGAGTGCTGAAGCTTTCTTT. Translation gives CASSLRQSAEAFF.

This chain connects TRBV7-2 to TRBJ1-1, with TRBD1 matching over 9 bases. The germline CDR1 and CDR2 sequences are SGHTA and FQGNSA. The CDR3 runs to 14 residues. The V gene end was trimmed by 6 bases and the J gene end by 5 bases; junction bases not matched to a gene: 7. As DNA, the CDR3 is TGTGCCAGCAGATTAAGGGACAGGGAGACTGAAGCTTTCTTT. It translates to CASRLRDRETEAFF.

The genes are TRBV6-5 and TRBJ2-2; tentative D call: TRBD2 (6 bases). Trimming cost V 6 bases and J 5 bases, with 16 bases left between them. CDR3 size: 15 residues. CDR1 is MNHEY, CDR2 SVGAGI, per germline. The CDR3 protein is CASRALSGSTGELFF. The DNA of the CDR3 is TGTGCCAGCAGGGCCCTTAGCGGATCTACCGGGGAGCTGTTTTTT.

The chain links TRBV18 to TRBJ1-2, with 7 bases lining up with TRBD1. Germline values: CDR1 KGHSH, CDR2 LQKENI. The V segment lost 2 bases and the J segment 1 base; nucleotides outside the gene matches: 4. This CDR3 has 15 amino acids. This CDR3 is CASSPGGQLNYGYTF. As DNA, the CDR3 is TGTGCCAGCTCACCAGGGGGACAGCTTAACTATGGCTACACCTTC.

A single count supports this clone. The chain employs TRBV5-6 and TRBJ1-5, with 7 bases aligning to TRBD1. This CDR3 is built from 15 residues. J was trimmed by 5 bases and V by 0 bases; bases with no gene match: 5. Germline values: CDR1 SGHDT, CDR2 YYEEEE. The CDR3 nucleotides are TGTGCCAGCAGCTTGGGACAGGGAAACCATCAGCCCCAGCATTTT. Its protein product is CASSLGQGNHQPQHF.

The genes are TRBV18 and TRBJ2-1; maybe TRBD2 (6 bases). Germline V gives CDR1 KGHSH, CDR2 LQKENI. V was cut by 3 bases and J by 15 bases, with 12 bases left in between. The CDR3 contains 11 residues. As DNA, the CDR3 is TGTGCCAGCTCACCCGAACGGGAGTCGTTCTTC. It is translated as CASSPERESFF.

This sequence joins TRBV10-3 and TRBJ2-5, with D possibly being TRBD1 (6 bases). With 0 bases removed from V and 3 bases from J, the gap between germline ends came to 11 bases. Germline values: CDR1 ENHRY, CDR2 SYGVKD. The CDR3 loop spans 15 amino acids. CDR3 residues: CAISESQRGKETQYF. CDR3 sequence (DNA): TGTGCCATCAGTGAGTCGCAAAGGGGGAAAGAGACCCAGTACTTC.

The CDR3 coding sequence is TGTGCCAGCAGCTGGGGACAGCCAAACACTGAAGCTTTCTTT. This encodes CASSWGQPNTEAFF. The chain links TRBV5-6 to TRBJ1-1; 7 bases fit TRBD1. V trimming: 3 bases; J trimming: 2 bases; junction bases outside the gene matches: 4. The CDR3 sequence is 14 residues long. CDR1 and CDR2 from the germline V gene are SGHDT and YYEEEE.

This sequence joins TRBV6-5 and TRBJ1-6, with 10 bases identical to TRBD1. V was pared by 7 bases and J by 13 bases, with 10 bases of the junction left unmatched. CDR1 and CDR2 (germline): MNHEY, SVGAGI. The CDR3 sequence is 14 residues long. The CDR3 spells CASTRGQGGSPLHF. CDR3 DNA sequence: TGTGCCAGCACCAGAGGACAGGGGGGATCCCCCCTCCACTTT.

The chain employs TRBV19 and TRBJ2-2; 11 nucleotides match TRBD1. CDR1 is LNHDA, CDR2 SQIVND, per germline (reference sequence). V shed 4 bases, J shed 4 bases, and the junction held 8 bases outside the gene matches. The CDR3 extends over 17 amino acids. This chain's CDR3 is CASSNYPGQGGTGELFF. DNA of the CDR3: TGTGCCAGTAGTAACTATCCGGGACAGGGGGGCACCGGGGAGCTGTTTTTT.

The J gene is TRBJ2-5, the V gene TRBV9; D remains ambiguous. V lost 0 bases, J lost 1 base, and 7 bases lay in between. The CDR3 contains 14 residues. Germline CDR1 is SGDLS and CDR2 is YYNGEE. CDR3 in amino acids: CASSVDSTQETQYF. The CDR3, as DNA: TGTGCCAGCAGCGTAGACAGTACCCAAGAGACCCAGTACTTC. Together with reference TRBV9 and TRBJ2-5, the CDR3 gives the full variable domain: DSGVTQTPKHLITATGQRVTLRCSPRSGDLSVYWYQQSLDQGLQFLIQYYNGEERAKGNILERFSAQQFPDLHSELNLSSLELGDSALYFCASSVDSTQETQYFGPGTRLLVL.

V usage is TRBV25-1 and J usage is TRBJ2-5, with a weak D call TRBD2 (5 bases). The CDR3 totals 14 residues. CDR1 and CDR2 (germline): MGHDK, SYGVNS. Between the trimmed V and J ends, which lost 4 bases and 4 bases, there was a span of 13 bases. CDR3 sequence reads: CASSGYRGGETQYF. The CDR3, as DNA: TGTGCCAGCAGTGGCTATCGTGGAGGAGAGACCCAGTACTTC.